Each of the 2 T cell receptor beta chains below was sequenced from the same sample in a study of blood T cell repertoires in COVID-19. Here immunoSEQ multiplex PCR was the method, and the copy in TCRdb shows in-frame clones only, minus some. In the table there are 130,000 to 150,000 clones, 80% of which are singletons. The sequenced material came from peripheral blood. All receptors come from a woman between 45 and 60 years old with acute or convalescent COVID-19.

The chain joins TRBV28 to TRBJ2-2; possible D gene TRBD1, 5 bases. This CDR3 region has 15 residues. Germline CDR1 and CDR2: MDHEN and SYDVKM. Trimming removed 8 bases at V and 1 base at J, with 14 bases between. CDR3: CASATAAGNTGELFF. CDR3 nucleotides: TGTGCCAGCGCGACAGCCGCCGGGAACACCGGGGAGCTGTTTTTT.

The chain combines TRBV7-2 with TRBJ2-7, with D perhaps TRBD1 (7 bases). From germline, CDR1 is SGHTA and CDR2 FQGNSA. The length of the CDR3 is 17 residues. Deletions cut 5 bases from V and 2 bases from J, with 22 bases between. The CDR3 region has the DNA TGTGCCAGCAGCCAAACCAATGGGGGGACAGACCCCTACGAGCAGTACTTC. Protein product: CASSQTNGGTDPYEQYF. The whole variable domain, filled in from reference TRBV7-2 and TRBJ2-7, reads GAGVSQSPSNKVTEKGKDVELRCDPISGHTALYWYRQSLGQGLEFLIYFQGNSAPDKSGLPSDRFSAERTGGSVSTLTIQRTQQEDSAVYLCASSQTNGGTDPYEQYFGPGTRLTVT.